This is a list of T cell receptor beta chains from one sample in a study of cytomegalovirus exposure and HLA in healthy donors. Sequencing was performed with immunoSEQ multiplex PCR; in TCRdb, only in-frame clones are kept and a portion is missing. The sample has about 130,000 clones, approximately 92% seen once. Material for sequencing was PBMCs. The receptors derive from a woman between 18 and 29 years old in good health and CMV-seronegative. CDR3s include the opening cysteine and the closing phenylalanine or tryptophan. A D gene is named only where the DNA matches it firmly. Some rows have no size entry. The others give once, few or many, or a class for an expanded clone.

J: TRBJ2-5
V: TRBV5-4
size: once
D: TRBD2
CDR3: CASSSRRGSTSGVETQYF
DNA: TGTGCCAGCAGCTCCCGCCGTGGGTCAACTAGCGGGGTAGAGACCCAGTACTTC

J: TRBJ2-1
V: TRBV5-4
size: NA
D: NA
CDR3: CASSGGQGYNEQFF
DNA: TGTGCCAGCAGCGGGGGCCAGGGATACAATGAGCAGTTCTTC

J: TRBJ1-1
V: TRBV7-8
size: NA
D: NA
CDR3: CASSSGQLQAFF
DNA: TGTGCCAGCAGCTCTGGACAGCTACAAGCTTTCTTT

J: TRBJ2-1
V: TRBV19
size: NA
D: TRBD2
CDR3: CASRLAGVGYNEQFF
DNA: TGTGCCAGTAGGCTGGCGGGGGTAGGCTACAATGAGCAGTTCTTC

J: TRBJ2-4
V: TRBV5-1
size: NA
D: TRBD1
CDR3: CASSFRGTENIQYF
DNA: TGCGCCAGCAGCTTCAGGGGGACCGAAAACATTCAGTACTTC

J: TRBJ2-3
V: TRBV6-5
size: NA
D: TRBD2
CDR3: CASSYSGGTATDTQYF
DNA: TGTGCCAGCAGTTACTCGGGGGGGACTGCCACAGATACGCAGTATTTT

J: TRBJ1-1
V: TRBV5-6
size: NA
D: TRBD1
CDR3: CASSLFEQGGTEAFF
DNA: TGTGCCAGCAGCTTGTTCGAACAGGGGGGGACTGAAGCTTTCTTT

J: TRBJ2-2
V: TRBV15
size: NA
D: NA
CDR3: CATSRDRKETGELFF
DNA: TGTGCCACCAGCAGAGATCGGAAGGAGACCGGGGAGCTGTTTTTT

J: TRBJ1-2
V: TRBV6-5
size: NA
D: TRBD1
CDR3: CASSYGDREDYGYTF
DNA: TGTGCCAGCAGTTACGGGGACAGGGAGGACTATGGCTACACCTTC

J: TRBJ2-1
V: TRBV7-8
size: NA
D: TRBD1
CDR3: CASRNRGTGHNEQFF
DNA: TGTGCCAGCAGAAACCGAGGGACAGGCCACAATGAGCAGTTCTTC

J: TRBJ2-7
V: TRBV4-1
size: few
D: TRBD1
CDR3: CASSQLWDRERYEQYF
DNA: TGCGCCAGCAGCCAATTATGGGACAGGGAGCGCTACGAGCAGTACTTC

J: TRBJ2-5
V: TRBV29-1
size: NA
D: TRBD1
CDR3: CSVAPGQGGETQYF
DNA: TGCAGCGTTGCGCCGGGACAGGGAGGAGAGACCCAGTACTTC

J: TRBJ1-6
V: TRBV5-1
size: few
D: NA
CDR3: CASQDSPNSPLHF
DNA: TGCGCCAGCCAGGACTCCCCGAATTCACCCCTCCACTTT

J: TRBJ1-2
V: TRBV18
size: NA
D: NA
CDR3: CASSPSRGQYDYGYTF
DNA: TGTGCCAGCTCACCCTCAAGAGGACAGTACGACTATGGCTACACCTTC

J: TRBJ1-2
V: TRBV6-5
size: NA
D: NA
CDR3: CASSYDNSNYGYTF
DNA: TGTGCCAGCAGTTACGACAACTCTAACTATGGCTACACCTTC

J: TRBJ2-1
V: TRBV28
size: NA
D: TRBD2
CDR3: CASGGTSWYNEQFF
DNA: TGTGCCAGCGGGGGGACTAGCTGGTACAATGAGCAGTTCTTC

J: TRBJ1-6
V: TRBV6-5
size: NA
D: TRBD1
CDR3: CASSYSDRGRSLHF
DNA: TGTGCCAGCAGTTACTCAGACAGGGGGCGAAGCCTCCACTTT

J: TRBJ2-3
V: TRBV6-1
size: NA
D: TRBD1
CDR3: CASSTGGPVTDTQYF
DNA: TGTGCCAGCAGTACAGGGGGGCCGGTCACAGATACGCAGTATTTT

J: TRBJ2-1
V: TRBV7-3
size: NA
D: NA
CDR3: CASSLAPVSYNEQFF
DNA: TGTGCCAGCAGCTTAGCGCCTGTCTCCTACAATGAGCAGTTCTTC

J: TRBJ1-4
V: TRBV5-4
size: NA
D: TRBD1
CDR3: CASSLQGASEKLFF
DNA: TGTGCCAGCAGCCTACAGGGGGCGAGCGAAAAACTGTTTTTT

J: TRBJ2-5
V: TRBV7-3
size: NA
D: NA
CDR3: CASSPDRETQYF
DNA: TGTGCCAGCAGCCCGGACAGAGAGACCCAGTACTTC

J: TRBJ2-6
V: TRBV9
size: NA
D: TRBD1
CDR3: CASSVASTGDGANVLTF
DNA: TGTGCCAGCAGCGTAGCTAGCACAGGGGATGGGGCCAACGTCCTGACTTTC

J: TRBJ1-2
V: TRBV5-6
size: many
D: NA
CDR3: CASSSPREGNYGYTF
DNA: TGTGCCAGCAGCTCCCCCAGGGAGGGGAACTATGGCTACACCTTC

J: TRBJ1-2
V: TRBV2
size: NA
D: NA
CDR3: CASSEEAGSGGYTF
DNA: TGTGCCAGCAGTGAAGAGGCAGGCTCTGGTGGCTACACCTTC

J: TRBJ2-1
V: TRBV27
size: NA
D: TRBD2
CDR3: CASRTVAGYNEQFF
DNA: TGTGCCAGCAGGACAGTAGCGGGGTACAATGAGCAGTTCTTC

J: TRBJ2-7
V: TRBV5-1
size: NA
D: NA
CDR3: CASSLDLEGRSYEQYF
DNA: TGCGCCAGCAGCTTGGACCTAGAGGGTCGCTCCTACGAGCAGTACTTC

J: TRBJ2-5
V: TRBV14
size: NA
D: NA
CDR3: CASSQAQGGEETQYF
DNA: TGTGCCAGCAGCCAAGCTCAGGGGGGTGAAGAGACCCAGTACTTC

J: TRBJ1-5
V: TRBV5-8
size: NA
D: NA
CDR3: CASSLVGTHNQPQHF
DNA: TGTGCCAGCAGCTTGGTGGGCACGCACAATCAGCCCCAGCATTTT

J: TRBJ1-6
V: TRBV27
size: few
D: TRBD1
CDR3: CASSLPGGGSPLHF
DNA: TGTGCCAGCAGTTTGCCAGGGGGTGGGTCACCCCTCCACTTT

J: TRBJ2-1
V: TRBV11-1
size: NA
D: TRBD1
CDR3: CASSYEGGRNEQFF
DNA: TGTGCCAGCAGCTATGAAGGGGGCAGGAATGAGCAGTTCTTC

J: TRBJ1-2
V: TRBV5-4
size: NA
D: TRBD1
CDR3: CASADSGQGDYGYTF
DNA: TGTGCCAGCGCGGATTCCGGACAGGGTGACTATGGCTACACCTTC

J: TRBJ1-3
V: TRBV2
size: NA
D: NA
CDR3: CASSSRRRDIAGNTIYF
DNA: TGTGCCAGCAGTTCCCGGCGAAGAGACATCGCCGGAAACACCATATATTTT

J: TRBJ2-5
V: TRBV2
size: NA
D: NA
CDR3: CASTIVREETQYF
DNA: TGTGCCAGCACTATTGTGAGAGAAGAGACCCAGTACTTC

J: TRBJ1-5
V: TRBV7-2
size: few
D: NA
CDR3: CASSLVGNSNQPQHF
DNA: TGTGCCAGCAGCTTAGTCGGTAATAGCAATCAGCCCCAGCATTTT

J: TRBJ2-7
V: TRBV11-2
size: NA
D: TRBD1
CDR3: CASSWDRAQEEQYF
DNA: TGTGCCAGCAGTTGGGACAGGGCCCAAGAAGAGCAGTACTTC

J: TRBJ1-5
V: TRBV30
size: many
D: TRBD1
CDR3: CAWSGQGVDNQPQHF
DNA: TGTGCCTGGAGTGGACAGGGGGTGGACAATCAGCCCCAGCATTTT

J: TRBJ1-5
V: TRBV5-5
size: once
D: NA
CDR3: CASSLLVNQPQHF
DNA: TGTGCCAGCAGCTTGCTAGTTAATCAGCCCCAGCATTTT

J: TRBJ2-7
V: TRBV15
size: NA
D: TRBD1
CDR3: CATSKGTAYEQYF
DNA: TGTGCCACCAGCAAGGGGACAGCTTACGAGCAGTACTTC

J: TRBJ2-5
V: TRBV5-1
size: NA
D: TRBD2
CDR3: CASSEGLAGGGETQYF
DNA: TGCGCCAGCAGCGAGGGACTAGCGGGGGGCGGAGAGACCCAGTACTTC

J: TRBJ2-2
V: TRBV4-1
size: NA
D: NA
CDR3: CASSQAPVITGELFF
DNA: TGCGCCAGCAGCCAAGCCCCAGTAATAACCGGGGAGCTGTTTTTT

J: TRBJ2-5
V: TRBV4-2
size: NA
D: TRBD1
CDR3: CASSQAGGELETQYF
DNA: TGTGCCAGCAGCCAAGCAGGGGGAGAATTGGAGACCCAGTACTTC

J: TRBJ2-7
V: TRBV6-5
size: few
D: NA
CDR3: CASRRTRTYEQYF
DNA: TGTGCCAGCAGAAGGACAAGGACATACGAGCAGTACTTC